This T cell receptor beta chain was obtained from a study of CD4 T cells in relation to SARS-CoV-2 and coronaviruses. Study findings and constraints: Crossreactivity was assessed only for spike protein, not other viral proteins.

The unexposed donors gave CD4+ T cells in about 2010-2019, prior to COVID-19. Deep TCR-beta sequencing used DNA from uncultured naive and memory CD4+ T cells. TCRdb's copy holds only in-frame clones and misses some; the assay was immunoSEQ multiplex PCR. This table holds 68,000 or so clones, approximately 95% found once. Of note for this clone: Its antigen is as yet unknown.

This CDR3 contains 15 residues. Germline V gene lookup returns CDR1 SEHNR and CDR2 FQNEAQ (reference sequence). V lost 5 bases to trimming and J lost 5 bases, with 17 bases between them. Sequenced sample: naive CD4+ T cells from PBMCs. Described subset: naive CD4+ T cells isolated by negative enrichment. The V gene is TRBV7-9, the J gene TRBJ2-3; no reliable D call. This TCR came from a human donor in good health. The CDR3 DNA is TGTGCCAGCAGCCCAAAGATCGGCATTGGAGATACGCAGTATTTT. Translating it yields CASSPKIGIGDTQYF.